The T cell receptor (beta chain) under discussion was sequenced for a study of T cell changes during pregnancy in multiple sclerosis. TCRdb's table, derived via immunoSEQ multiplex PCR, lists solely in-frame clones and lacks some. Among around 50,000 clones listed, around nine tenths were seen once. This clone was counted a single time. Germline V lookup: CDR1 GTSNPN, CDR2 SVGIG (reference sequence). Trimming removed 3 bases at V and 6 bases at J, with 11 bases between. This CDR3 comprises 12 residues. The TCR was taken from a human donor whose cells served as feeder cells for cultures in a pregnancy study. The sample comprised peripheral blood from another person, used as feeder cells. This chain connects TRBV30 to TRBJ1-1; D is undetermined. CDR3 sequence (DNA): TGTGCCTGGAGAACCGAGTTACCTGAAGCTTTCTTT. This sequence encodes CAWRTELPEAFF.